These 9 T cell receptor beta chains came from one sample sequenced in a study of T cell responses to AZD1222 COVID-19 vaccine. Sequencing used immunoSEQ multiplex PCR; TCRdb keeps in-frame clones, though not all of them. The repertoire holds some 160,000 clones, with 88% as singletons. Sample: peripheral blood, taken on day 0 of AZD1222 vaccination. Source of these receptors: an adult in good health.

V gene TRBV19 combines with J gene TRBJ1-2; D unclear. From germline, CDR1 is LNHDA and CDR2 SQIVND (reference sequence). The V end was cut by 9 bases, the J end by 0 bases, with 14 bases between. This CDR3 comprises 14 residues. CDR3 residues: CASKDTPANYGYTF. The DNA for the CDR3 is TGTGCCAGCAAAGACACGCCAGCTAACTATGGCTACACCTTC.

This chain connects TRBV28 to TRBJ2-7; D might be TRBD2 (6 bases). This CDR3 region has 15 residues. The germline gives CDR1 MDHEN, CDR2 SYDVKM. V was shortened by 3 bases and J by 0 bases, with 12 bases between the two germline ends. CDR3 loop: CASSLGGQFSYEQYF. The CDR3 DNA reads TGTGCCAGCAGTTTGGGGGGTCAGTTCTCCTACGAGCAGTACTTC.

CDR3 sequence: CASSDPGQLNEKLFF. Here the CDR3 DNA reads TGTGCCAGCAGTGACCCGGGACAGCTTAATGAAAAACTGTTTTTT. V is TRBV6-1 and J is TRBJ1-4; 7 bases match TRBD1. This CDR3 is built from 15 residues. The germline CDR1 and CDR2 sequences are MNHNS and SASEGT. V dropped 3 bases and J dropped 4; count of bases not matched to a gene: 5.

The rearrangement uses TRBV6-6 and TRBJ2-3; 13 nucleotides agree with TRBD2. Germline V CDR1 and CDR2: MNHNY, SVGAGI (reference sequence). The CDR3 loop spans 20 amino acids. V lost 5 bases, J lost 5 bases, and 19 bases stayed unmatched. This CDR3 reads CASSQRTSGSPSRHVDTQYF. CDR3 nucleotides: TGTGCCAGCAGTCAACGGACTAGCGGGAGCCCTAGCCGTCACGTAGATACGCAGTATTTT.

The V gene is TRBV6-4, the J gene TRBJ2-3; TRBD2 matches at 10 bases. Germline lookup yields CDR1 MRHNA and CDR2 SNTAGT. J lost 5 bases, V lost 3 bases, and 8 bases had no gene match. This CDR3 has 16 amino acids. CDR3 residues: CASSEASGGARDTQYF. The CDR3 nucleotides are TGTGCCAGCAGTGAGGCCAGCGGGGGGGCAAGAGATACGCAGTATTTT.

The gene calls are TRBV24-1 and TRBJ2-5; no definite D call. CDR1 is KGHDR, CDR2 SFDVKD, per germline. There are 13 residues in the CDR3. Trimming took off 9 bases at V and 6 bases at J, with 16 bases between the two ends. The CDR3 DNA sequence: TGTGCCACCGGCCAGGTCGCGCGGAAGACCCAGTACTTC. Residues: CATGQVARKTQYF.

V and J are TRBV15 and TRBJ2-5; D may correspond to TRBD1 or TRBD2 (5 bases each). This CDR3 region has 15 residues. V lost 5 bases, J lost 0 bases, and 13 bases lay in between. CDR1 and CDR2 from the germline V gene are LNHNV and YYDKDF (reference sequence). CDR3 sequence (DNA): TGTGCCACCAGCGGGGGACGGAAGTACCAAGAGACCCAGTACTTC. It yields the protein CATSGGRKYQETQYF.

V usage is TRBV7-3 and J usage is TRBJ2-1; the match to TRBD2 covers 15 bases. The CDR3 runs to 19 residues. CDR1 is SGHTA and CDR2 is FQGTGA in the germline V gene. Trimming at V came to 4 bases and at J to 1 base, leaving 8 bases not matched to a gene. The CDR3 loop is CASSSRGLAGGPSYNEQFF. CDR3 DNA sequence: TGTGCCAGCAGCTCCCGGGGACTAGCGGGAGGTCCGTCCTACAATGAGCAGTTCTTC.

This chain connects TRBV5-5 to TRBJ2-7; D not resolved. The CDR3 totals 13 residues. The V end lost 1 base, the J end lost 2 bases, and 7 bases lay between the germline ends. The V gene's germline CDR1 is SGHKS and CDR2 YYEKEE (reference sequence). For the CDR3, the DNA is TGTGCCAGCAGCTTGAATATGGCCTACGAGCAGTACTTC. Amino acids: CASSLNMAYEQYF.